The 10 T cell receptor beta chains in this list originate from one sample, sequenced in a study of T cell repertoires in cytomegalovirus infection. TCRdb reprocessed the reads with MiXCR, giving one entry per CDR3 protein. This sample has 450,000 to 650,000 distinct CDR3 sequences, with approximately 25% found just once. The sequencing sample was made of PBMCs. The source is a human donor in good health (CMV status not recorded). Some clones in this sample may be carry-over from other donors' samples.

This chain joins TRBV2 and TRBJ1-4; no firm D call. Germline CDR1 reads SNHLY; CDR2 reads FYNNEI. CDR3 length equals 13 residues. V lost 8 bases, J lost 7 bases, and 14 bases lay in between. This chain's CDR3 is CASREHEIEKLFF. CDR3 nucleotides: TGTGCCAGCCGAGAGCATGAAATTGAAAAACTGTTTTTT.

The chain employs TRBV19 and TRBJ2-1; 10 nucleotides agree with TRBD2. The germline CDR1 and CDR2 sequences are LNHDA and SQIVND (reference sequence). The CDR3 is 16 amino acids. V shed 7 bases, J shed 1 base, and the junction held 7 bases outside the gene matches. This CDR3 is CASIDSSGRSYNEQFF. In DNA, the CDR3 is TGTGCCAGTATCGATTCTAGCGGGAGATCCTACAATGAGCAGTTCTTC.

The chain uses TRBV29-1 and TRBJ1-2; 8 nucleotides line up with TRBD1. Losses at the gene ends were 6 bases for V and 7 bases for J; bases not matched to a gene: 7. Germline V CDR1 and CDR2: SQVTM, ANQGSEA. The CDR3 spans 12 residues. CDR3 in DNA: TGCAGCGTCGCGGGACAGGCGGTTGGCTACACCTTC. This codes for CSVAGQAVGYTF.

This clonotype showed up many times. Written as DNA, the CDR3 is TGTGCCAGCAGAAGTGGGCGACTAGCGGGTCTCGAGCAGTACTTC. This encodes CASRSGRLAGLEQYF. V is TRBV6-2 or TRBV6-3 and J is TRBJ2-7, with 10 bases matching TRBD2. Germline trimming cut 6 bases from V and 6 bases from J; bases unmatched to any gene: 11. The germline V gene encodes CDR1 MNHEY and CDR2 SVGEGT. CDR3 length equals 15 residues.

The rearrangement uses TRBV12-3 or TRBV12-4 and TRBJ1-2; no reliable D call. The CDR3 is 13 residues long. V was cut by 3 bases and J by 7 bases, with 12 bases left in between. In DNA, the CDR3 is TGTGCCAGCAGTTTTCGGCCCCTATTTGGCTACACCTTC. Translated: CASSFRPLFGYTF.

The V call is TRBV5-1, the J call TRBJ1-1; D possibly corresponds to TRBD1 (6 bases). This CDR3 is built from 14 residues. Germline-derived CDR1 and CDR2 are SGHRS and YFSETQ. V lost 4 bases and J lost 4, with 14 bases in between. As DNA, the CDR3 is TGCGCCAGCAGCGGAACAGGGTCGCGCACTGAAGCTTTCTTT. It encodes CASSGTGSRTEAFF. The whole variable domain, filled in from reference TRBV5-1 and TRBJ1-1, reads KAGVTQTPRYLIKTRGQQVTLSCSPISGHRSVSWYQQTPGQGLQFLFEYFSETQRNKGNFPGRFSGRQFSNSRSEMNVSTLELGDSALYLCASSGTGSRTEAFFGQGTRLTVV.

In this sample, this clonotype turned up a few times. V gene TRBV7-9 combines with J gene TRBJ2-2, with a tentative D call TRBD1 (6 bases). Germline V gives CDR1 SEHNR, CDR2 FQNEAQ (reference sequence). Trimming left V 5 bases short and J 7 bases short, with 17 bases between. The CDR3 loop spans 15 amino acids. CDR3 nucleotide sequence: TGTGCCAGCAGCAACAGGGCCACTCGTCTCGGGGAGCTGTTTTTT. This sequence encodes CASSNRATRLGELFF.

CDR3: CASSMMGQGSNQPQHF. Written as DNA, the CDR3 is TGTGCCAGTAGTATGATGGGCCAGGGAAGCAATCAGCCCCAGCATTTT. The gene calls are TRBV19 and TRBJ1-5, with TRBD1 as a possible D gene (5 bases). V was shortened by 3 bases and J by 1 base, with 13 bases between the two germline ends. CDR3 length: 16 residues. Per the germline V gene, CDR1 is LNHDA and CDR2 is SQIVND (reference sequence).

V gene TRBV29-1 combines with J gene TRBJ2-3; D possibly matches TRBD1 or TRBD2 (5 bases each). The CDR3 is 11 amino acids. Germline CDR1 and CDR2: SQVTM and ANQGSEA. V lost 4 bases, J lost 6 bases, and 8 bases lay in between. The CDR3 reads CSVAGRDTQYF. CDR3 nucleotide sequence: TGCAGCGTTGCGGGACGGGATACGCAGTATTTT.

V gene TRBV19 combines with J gene TRBJ2-1, with D tentatively TRBD1 or TRBD2 (5 bases each). CDR1 LNHDA and CDR2 SQIVND come from the germline V gene (reference sequence). This CDR3 comprises 15 residues. Trimming pared 5 bases from V and 0 bases from J, leaving 11 bases between. The CDR3 DNA sequence: TGTGCCAGTAGTTGGGACGCCAGCTCCTACAATGAGCAGTTCTTC. It codes for CASSWDASSYNEQFF.